This T cell receptor beta chain was found in a study of shared clonotypes between healthy human individuals (dated by TCRdb to 2018 to 2020). For context, the study as a whole: Three men and two women, aged 18 to 49 years, made up the cohort. For each donor, CD4 naive and CD4 memory were each run on three plates, CD8 naive on two plates, and CD8 memory on one plate. To estimate repertoire size and how much clonotype sharing occurs between individuals, the study deeply sequenced the blood TCR repertoires of 5 or 6 healthy adults. Different laboratories and diverse techniques were used to prepare libraries and sequence TCR repertoires, to increase sequencing depth and limit assay-specific biases. Between about 0.94 and 8.9 billion PBMCs per donor were obtained by leukapheresis.

For the CD8 naive samples, CD45RO-negative cells were positively selected for CCR7, yielding a CD45RA+CCR7+ population from which TemRA cells were excluded. Healthy HIV-negative adults with no recently reported acute infections or vaccinations were included as donors. Every donor was a Caucasian adult residing in Nashville, Tennessee, USA. Blood was obtained by leukapheresis, after which PBMCs were separated by Ficoll-Histopaque density gradient centrifugation and cryopreserved in liquid nitrogen vapor phase. Analytical flow cytometry was used to check the purity and quantity of each magnetically sorted T cell population. From each sorted fraction, genomic DNA was isolated and quantified by UV absorbance on a Nanodrop 2000c. The CDR3, cysteine through phenylalanine, is 15 amino acids long. This entry keeps only the CDR3 DNA: 45 bases, framed from base 1. V ends up 1 base short and J 3 bases short, with an unmatched junction base count of 6. CDR1 is given as GTSNPN and CDR2 as SVGIG, both from the germline V gene (reference sequence).

As for this clone: Its binding antigen is unknown. It has no much larger one-base neighbor in the sample; base qualities were not kept.

Study-wide conclusions, independent of this receptor: Incomplete sequencing was indicated by rarefaction of sorted-subset datasets, despite the large sequencing depth. Sharing across a few donors was observed for around 4.8% of naive CD4, less than 4% of naive CD8, over 2% of memory CD4, and 0.4% of memory CD8 clonotypes. Only blood was sampled, and tissue TCR repertoires likely differ from those in blood. Pairwise subsampling led to the expectation that sequencing depth would affect the degree of clonotype sharing among donors. Larger estimated clonotype richness was generally found for naive subsets than for memory subsets. Because the study included a small number of donors, the genetic and exposure-history diversity represented was limited. Clonotypes shared by all four sorted-subset donors showed higher generation probabilities than non-shared clonotypes.

TCR CDR3 regions were amplified from genomic DNA by multiplex PCR using the deep immunoSEQ assay. Extracted genomic DNA from each cell subset was spread evenly across all wells of several immunoSEQ 96-well plates, with each plate serving as a replicate. For sorted subsets, each replicate PCR was loaded with approximately 190 ng genomic DNA, equivalent to approximately 27,000 T cell genomes. The purified libraries were quantified using a Qubit 3.0 fluorometer, sized with a Bioanalyzer 2100, and then quantified again using the KAPA Library Quantification kit. A separate single-read 150-cycle Illumina NextSeq 550 flow cell was used to sequence each immunoSEQ 96-well plate. The source study handled its data this way. The immunoSEQ output contained only junctional sequences without quality scores, so filtering could not match that applied to full-length reads. To assign V/J genes and CDR3, sequences were annotated using PyIR, a Python wrapper for IgBLAST v1.9, with IMGT germline references. Reads with weak V/J assignments (E-value above 1e-6), missing CDR3, stop codons, out-of-frame junctions, or ambiguous translated residues were removed. V3J clonotypes were defined as sequences sharing the same inferred V gene, J gene, and CDR3 amino acid sequence. Percentage overlap between repertoires was calculated by dividing the number of shared unique clonotypes by the size of the smaller repertoire. Richness of each repertoire was evaluated using RTK rarefaction, the Chao1 estimator, and Recon v2.1 estimates of unobserved clonotypes. OLGA was used to compute generation probabilities for all TCRbeta clonotypes that the gDNA method yielded from a few donors. The immuneACCESS repertoire file appears here via TCRdb, limited to in-frame rearrangements. These files lack a portion of the clones; in checked studies, under half of the deficit traces to unresolved V genes, and the cause of the others is not known. V, J and clone size were drawn from that table, and D and trimming were deduced from the DNA. For this sample the table gives about 2 million clones, of which around 96% were detected only once. The top ten hold roughly 1% of the sample.

The source of this sequence is a man aged 18 to 30 in good health. What was sequenced was naive CD8+ T cells sorted from blood. Interpreted using the paper, the cell subset or site label stands for: CD45RA+CCR7+. The receptor chain draws on TRBV30 and TRBJ2-7; 10 middle bases align to TRBD1. The sequenced DNA: TGTGCCTGGAGTGCTATCGGGACAGGGGACTACGAGCAGTACTTC. It is translated as CAWSAIGTGDYEQYF.